The source of this T cell receptor beta chain is a study of blood T cell repertoires in COVID-19. Study background: COVID-19 samples from acute and convalescent phases originated in the United States, Italy and Spain.

Sequencing used immunoSEQ multiplex PCR; TCRdb keeps in-frame clones, though not all of them. The sample lists 140,000 to 150,000 clones; approximately 88% were seen once. Germline CDR1 and CDR2: MNHEY and SVGAGI. The J segment lost 5 bases and the V segment lost 0 bases, leaving 2 bases of the junction unmatched. The CDR3 is 14 amino acids. The sequenced sample was peripheral blood. The chain employs TRBV6-5 and TRBJ2-3; 7 bases agree with TRBD2. The clonotype originates from a man between 60 and 70 years old with active or convalescent COVID-19. The CDR3 protein is CASSYSTGGDTQYF. The CDR3 DNA follows: TGTGCCAGCAGTTACTCGACGGGAGGAGATACGCAGTATTTT.